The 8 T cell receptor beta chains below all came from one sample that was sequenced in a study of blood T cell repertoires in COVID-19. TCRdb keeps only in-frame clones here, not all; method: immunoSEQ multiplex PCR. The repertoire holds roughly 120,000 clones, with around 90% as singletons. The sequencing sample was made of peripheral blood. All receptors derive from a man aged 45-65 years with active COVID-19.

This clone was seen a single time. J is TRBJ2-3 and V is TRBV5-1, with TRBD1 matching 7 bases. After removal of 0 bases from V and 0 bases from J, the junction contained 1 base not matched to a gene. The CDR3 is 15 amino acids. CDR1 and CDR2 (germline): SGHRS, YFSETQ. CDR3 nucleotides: TGCGCCAGCAGCTTGGGACAGGGTAGCACAGATACGCAGTATTTT. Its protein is CASSLGQGSTDTQYF.

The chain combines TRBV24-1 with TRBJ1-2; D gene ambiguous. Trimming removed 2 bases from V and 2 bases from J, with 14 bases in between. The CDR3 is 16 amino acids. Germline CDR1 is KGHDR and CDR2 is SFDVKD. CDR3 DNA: TGTGCCACCAGTGATTCGCCCGGGAGCGTAAACTATGGCTACACCTTC. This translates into CATSDSPGSVNYGYTF.

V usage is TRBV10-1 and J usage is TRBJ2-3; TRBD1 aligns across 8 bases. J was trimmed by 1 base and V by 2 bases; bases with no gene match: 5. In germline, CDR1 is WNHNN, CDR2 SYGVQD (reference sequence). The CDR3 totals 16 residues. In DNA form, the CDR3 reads TGCGCCAGCAGTGAGAGCGCAGGGGGCGGCACAGATACGCAGTATTTT. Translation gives CASSESAGGGTDTQYF.

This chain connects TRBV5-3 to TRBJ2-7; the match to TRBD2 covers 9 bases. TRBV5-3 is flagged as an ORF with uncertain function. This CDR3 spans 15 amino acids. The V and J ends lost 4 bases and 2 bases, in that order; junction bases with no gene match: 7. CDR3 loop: CARSVTSGPAYEQYV. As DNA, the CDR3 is TGTGCCAGAAGCGTTACTAGCGGGCCTGCCTACGAGCAGTACGTC.

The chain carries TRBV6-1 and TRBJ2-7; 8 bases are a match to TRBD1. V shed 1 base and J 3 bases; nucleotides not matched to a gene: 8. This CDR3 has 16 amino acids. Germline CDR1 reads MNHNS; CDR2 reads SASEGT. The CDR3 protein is CASSEGSGGEGYEQYV. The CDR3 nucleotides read TGTGCCAGCAGTGAAGGTTCAGGGGGCGAAGGCTACGAGCAGTACGTC.

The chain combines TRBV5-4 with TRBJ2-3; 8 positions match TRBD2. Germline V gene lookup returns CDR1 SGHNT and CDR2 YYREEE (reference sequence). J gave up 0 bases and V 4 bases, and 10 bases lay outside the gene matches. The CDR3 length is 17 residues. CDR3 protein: CASSRQVAGSSTDTQYF. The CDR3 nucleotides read TGTGCCAGCAGCCGCCAGGTAGCGGGGTCTAGCACAGATACGCAGTATTTT.

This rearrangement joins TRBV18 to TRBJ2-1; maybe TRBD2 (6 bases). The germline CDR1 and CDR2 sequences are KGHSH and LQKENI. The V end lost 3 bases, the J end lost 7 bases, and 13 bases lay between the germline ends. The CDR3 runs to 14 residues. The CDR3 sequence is CASSPNPGVNEQFF. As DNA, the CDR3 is TGTGCCAGCTCACCCAATCCGGGAGTAAATGAGCAGTTCTTC.

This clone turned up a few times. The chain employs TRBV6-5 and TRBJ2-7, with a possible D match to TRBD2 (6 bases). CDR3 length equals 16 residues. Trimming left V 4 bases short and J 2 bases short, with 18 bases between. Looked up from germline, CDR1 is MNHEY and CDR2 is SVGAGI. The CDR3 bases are TGTGCCAGCAGTTCCTCTAGCGACGGTCATCCCTACGAGCAGTACTTC. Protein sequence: CASSSSSDGHPYEQYF.